This is a list of T cell receptor beta chains from one sample in a study of cytomegalovirus exposure and HLA in healthy donors. Method: immunoSEQ multiplex PCR; TCRdb's copy keeps in-frame clones and lacks some. Of 75,000 to 80,000 clones detected, more than 65% appear once; the ten largest clones hold over 10%. The sequenced material came from PBMCs. The receptors were gathered from a male donor in good health and CMV-seropositive. The CDR3 runs from the conserved cysteine through the conserved F or W. A D gene is named only where the DNA matches it firmly. Clone size is given for some rows only: seen once, a few or many times, or a class if the clone is expanded.

TRBV11-3	TRBD1	15	TRBJ2-1	NA	CASSAPGTEQDEQFF	TGTGCCAGCAGCGCACCCGGGACAGAACAAGATGAGCAGTTCTTC
TRBV7-9	TRBD2	15	TRBJ2-7	NA	CASSTSGVNPYEQYF	TGTGCCAGCAGTACTAGCGGGGTGAACCCCTACGAGCAGTACTTC
TRBV29-1	NA	12	TRBJ1-2	NA	CSVEGQVYGYTF	TGCAGCGTTGAAGGACAGGTCTATGGCTACACCTTC
TRBV19	NA	15	TRBJ2-4	NA	CASSIPGSSKNIQYF	TGTGCCAGTAGTATCCCAGGGTCATCTAAAAACATTCAGTACTTC
TRBV28	TRBD2	17	TRBJ2-7	once	CASSLEVLAGVFGEQYF	TGTGCCAGCAGTTTAGAAGTACTAGCGGGAGTTTTCGGCGAGCAGTACTTC
TRBV7-5	NA	15	TRBJ2-2	NA	CVRYGGLGNTGELFF	TGTGTCAGATACGGGGGACTAGGGAACACCGGGGAGCTGTTTTTT
TRBV5-1	NA	15	TRBJ1-1	NA	CASSLVAGGNTEAFF	TGCGCCAGCAGCTTGGTGGCAGGTGGAAACACTGAAGCTTTCTTT
TRBV11-2	TRBD1	16	TRBJ1-6	NA	CASSSKDRGHNSPLHF	TGTGCCAGCAGCTCTAAGGACAGGGGGCACAATTCACCCCTCCACTTT
TRBV5-4	NA	17	TRBJ2-6	NA	CASSLGGGFSGANVLTF	TGTGCCAGCAGCTTGGGCGGCGGGTTCTCTGGGGCCAACGTCCTGACTTTC
TRBV4-2	TRBD2	14	TRBJ2-1	NA	CASSQGLAVNEQFF	TGTGCCAGCAGCCAGGGACTAGCGGTCAATGAGCAGTTCTTC
TRBV19	NA	14	TRBJ1-2	NA	CASTARRGAGGYTF	TGTGCCAGTACCGCCCGTCGGGGGGCAGGTGGCTACACCTTC
TRBV5-1	NA	14	TRBJ2-3	NA	CASSLTASTDTQYF	TGCGCCAGCAGCTTGACAGCTTCCACAGATACGCAGTATTTT
TRBV4-1	NA	16	TRBJ2-5	NA	CASSQDGRLEFETQYF	TGCGCCAGCAGCCAAGATGGGAGACTAGAATTTGAGACCCAGTACTTC
TRBV30	TRBD1	14	TRBJ2-7	NA	CAWGTGLLSYEQYF	TGTGCCTGGGGGACAGGGTTGCTCTCCTACGAGCAGTACTTC
TRBV19	TRBD1	17	TRBJ1-1	once	CASSRDRRLLVNTEAFF	TGTGCCAGTAGCCGGGACAGGAGATTACTCGTGAACACTGAAGCTTTCTTT
TRBV7-3	NA	13	TRBJ1-2	few	CASSPGPLGGYTF	TGTGCCAGCAGCCCAGGCCCATTAGGAGGCTACACCTTC
TRBV9	NA	15	TRBJ1-2	NA	CASSVDPTGTYGYTF	TGTGCCAGCAGCGTAGATCCGACGGGTACCTATGGCTACACCTTC
TRBV5-8	TRBD1	14	TRBJ2-5	NA	CASTTQGLEETQYF	TGTGCCAGCACCACACAGGGGCTGGAAGAGACCCAGTACTTC
TRBV18	TRBD1	16	TRBJ2-1	NA	CASSATGGTSYNEQFF	TGTGCCAGCTCAGCGACAGGGGGTACCTCCTACAATGAGCAGTTCTTC
TRBV2	NA	15	TRBJ1-6	NA	CAIPDGLGGNSPLHF	TGTGCCATACCGGACGGCCTAGGAGGTAATTCACCCCTCCACTTT
TRBV9	TRBD1	16	TRBJ2-7	NA	CASSKKPRTGGYEQYF	TGTGCCAGCAGCAAAAAACCAAGGACAGGGGGGTACGAGCAGTACTTC
TRBV5-4	NA	15	TRBJ1-2	few	CASGGKTGSEHGYTF	TGTGCCAGCGGTGGAAAAACAGGGTCGGAGCATGGCTACACCTTC
TRBV2	TRBD1	15	TRBJ1-4	NA	CASGTDRGESEKLFF	TGTGCCAGCGGGACCGACAGGGGGGAAAGTGAAAAACTGTTTTTT
TRBV28	NA	13	TRBJ2-7	NA	CASSYGGTYEQYF	TGTGCCAGCAGTTATGGGGGGACTTACGAGCAGTACTTC
TRBV27	TRBD1	13	TRBJ2-7	NA	CASSSYPGTGQYF	TGTGCCAGCAGTTCCTACCCCGGGACAGGCCAGTACTTC
TRBV10-3	NA	15	TRBJ2-3	NA	CATEVGRGVTDTQYF	TGTGCCACCGAGGTGGGGCGGGGAGTAACAGATACGCAGTATTTT
TRBV19	TRBD1	14	TRBJ1-4	few	CASTSTGLNEKLFF	TGTGCCAGTACCTCGACAGGGTTGAATGAAAAACTGTTTTTT